This entry lists 10 T cell receptor beta chains sequenced from one sample in a study of T cell responses to AZD1222 COVID-19 vaccine. Measured with immunoSEQ multiplex PCR; TCRdb has only the in-frame clones, and not every one. The table has 100,000 to 150,000 clones, approximately 91% seen once. Material: peripheral blood, obtained 28 days after the second AZD1222 dose. Receptors originate from an adult who received the AZD1222 COVID-19 vaccine.

The chain employs TRBV11-2 and TRBJ1-2, with D unresolved. The CDR3 has 15 residues. Trimming stripped 0 bases from V and 5 bases from J, with 13 bases between. Germline V CDR1 and CDR2: SGHAT, FQNNGV. CDR3 region: CASSLDLGGAYGYTF. The CDR3 coding sequence is TGTGCCAGCAGCTTAGATTTAGGCGGCGCATATGGCTACACCTTC. The full variable domain, its missing parts supplied by reference TRBV11-2 and TRBJ1-2, is EAGVAQSPRYKIIEKRQSVAFWCNPISGHATLYWYQQILGQGPKLLIQFQNNGVVDDSQLPKDRFSAERLKGVDSTLKIQPAKLEDSAVYLCASSLDLGGAYGYTFGSGTRLTVV.

The chain couples TRBV7-7 to TRBJ2-5; no clear D. Germline V gives CDR1 SSHAT, CDR2 FNYEAQ (reference sequence). CDR3 length: 15 residues. V lost 5 bases to trimming and J lost 5 bases, with 18 bases between them. The CDR3 spells CASSQTQTIGETQYF. CDR3 sequence (DNA): TGTGCCAGCAGCCAAACGCAGACGATAGGGGAGACCCAGTACTTC.

The gene calls are TRBV15 and TRBJ1-2; TRBD1 matches at 7 bases. J was trimmed by 4 bases and V by 0 bases; bases with no gene match: 17. Germline V CDR1 and CDR2: LNHNV, YYDKDF (reference sequence). The CDR3 runs to 19 residues. CDR3 in DNA: TGTGCCACCAGCAGAGATGGAACTAGGGGGCCCCAATGGGTCTATGGCTACACCTTC. Its translation: CATSRDGTRGPQWVYGYTF.

The chain uses TRBV5-6 and TRBJ1-1; D might be TRBD1 (5 bases). The CDR3 length is 15 residues. Deletions cut 4 bases from V and 6 bases from J, with 19 bases between. Germline V lookup: CDR1 SGHDT, CDR2 YYEEEE. The CDR3 nucleotides read TGTGCCAGCAGCCCCGACGGGGGACCTACCCCTGAAGCTTTCTTT. It yields the protein CASSPDGGPTPEAFF. The full variable domain, in which reference TRBV5-6 and TRBJ1-1 provide the parts outside the CDR3, is DAGVTQSPTHLIKTRGQQVTLRCSPKSGHDTVSWYQQALGQGPQFIFQYYEEEERQRGNFPDRFSGHQFPNYSSELNVNALLLGDSALYLCASSPDGGPTPEAFFGQGTRLTVV.

The chain uses TRBV28 and TRBJ1-4, with 9 bases fitting TRBD1. This CDR3 contains 14 residues. The J segment lost 4 bases and the V segment lost 5 bases, leaving 2 bases of the junction unmatched. Per germline, CDR1 MDHEN and CDR2 SYDVKM. In DNA, the CDR3 is TGTGCCAGCAGTGGACAGGGGATTAATGAAAAACTGTTTTTT. It specifies CASSGQGINEKLFF.

As concerns this clone: Distinct nucleotide sequences in the sample also encode this CDR3. The CDR3 loop reads CSARGYNEQFF. CDR3 DNA sequence: TGCAGTGCTAGGGGTTACAATGAGCAGTTCTTC. The chain links TRBV20-1 to TRBJ2-1; D ambiguous. Germline V gives CDR1 DFQATT, CDR2 SNEGSKA (reference sequence). The CDR3 has 11 residues. Trimming took off 3 bases at V and 4 bases at J, with 4 bases between the two ends.

CDR3 protein: CASSERHVRRGNYGYTF. The DNA of the CDR3 is TGTGCCAGCAGTGAAAGGCACGTGAGGAGGGGTAACTATGGCTACACCTTC. The V gene is TRBV6-1, the J gene TRBJ1-2, with TRBD1 as a possible D gene (5 bases). V lost 2 bases, J lost 1 base, and 17 bases lay in between. In germline, CDR1 is MNHNS, CDR2 SASEGT. This CDR3 comprises 17 residues.

The chain joins TRBV27 to TRBJ2-7; TRBD2 agrees at 7 bases. Germline V gene data show CDR1 as MNHEY and CDR2 as SMNVEV (reference sequence). The CDR3 length is 13 residues. V shed 8 bases and J 3 bases; nucleotides not matched to a gene: 7. The CDR3 reads CASRGTGGYEQYF. The CDR3 DNA is TGTGCCAGCCGGGGGACGGGGGGCTACGAGCAGTACTTC.

V usage is TRBV9 and J usage is TRBJ2-1, with D perhaps TRBD1 (6 bases). Germline V gene lookup returns CDR1 SGDLS and CDR2 YYNGEE. The CDR3 length is 15 residues. The V and J ends lost 3 bases and 0 bases respectively, with 10 bases between them. The CDR3 DNA follows: TGTGCCAGCAGCGCCGCAGGGGACTCCTACAATGAGCAGTTCTTC. Protein product: CASSAAGDSYNEQFF.

CDR3 sequence (DNA): TGCAGCGCTGTGACAGGGAGCGAGCAGTACTTC. This codes for CSAVTGSEQYF. V usage is TRBV29-1 and J usage is TRBJ2-7; TRBD1 matches at 7 bases. The V segment lost 7 bases and the J segment 6 bases; nucleotides outside the gene matches: 6. This CDR3 comprises 11 residues. Germline V gene data show CDR1 as SQVTM and CDR2 as ANQGSEA.